This entry lists 27 T cell receptor beta chains sequenced from one sample in a study of T cell responses to AZD1222 COVID-19 vaccine. Sequencing used immunoSEQ multiplex PCR; TCRdb keeps in-frame clones, though not all of them. Of about 110,000 clones detected, 65% to 85% appear once; the ten largest clones hold roughly 10%. This specimen consisted of peripheral blood, obtained on day 0 of AZD1222 vaccination. The receptors shown here come from an adult in good health.

The rearrangement uses TRBV6-1 and TRBJ2-1; 7 nucleotides match TRBD2. The CDR3 sequence is 16 residues long. Looked up from germline, CDR1 is MNHNS and CDR2 is SASEGT. V was pared by 3 bases and J by 7 bases, with 12 bases of the junction left unmatched. The CDR3 DNA sequence: TGTGCCAGCAGTGATCCCCTCGGACTAGGTACGAATGAGCAGTTCTTC. Its protein product is CASSDPLGLGTNEQFF.

The chain is built from TRBV28 and TRBJ2-6; no firm D call. This CDR3 is built from 13 residues. The ends were cut back, 10 bases at V and 1 base at J, with 8 bases in the middle. Germline V gene sequence: CDR1 MDHEN, CDR2 SYDVKM. Written as DNA, the CDR3 is TGTGCCACCGTCATATCTGGGGCCAACGTCCTGACTTTC. It codes for CATVISGANVLTF.

The chain is built from TRBV6-5 and TRBJ2-5; no clear D. V shed 6 bases and J shed 1 base, with 9 bases lying between them. This CDR3 has 13 amino acids. Per the germline V gene, CDR1 is MNHEY and CDR2 is SVGAGI. This chain's CDR3 is CASRYTRQETQYF. CDR3 bases: TGTGCCAGCAGGTACACCCGCCAAGAGACCCAGTACTTC.

The chain has TRBV6-4 and TRBJ1-1; no clear D gene. This CDR3 is 15 amino acids long. V lost 6 bases and J 0 bases, leaving 14 bases between the germline ends. Germline assignment: CDR1 MRHNA and CDR2 SNTAGT. Here the CDR3 reads CASSPGKGVNTEAFF. CDR3 nucleotide sequence: TGTGCCAGCAGCCCGGGGAAGGGTGTGAACACTGAAGCTTTCTTT.

This clone was seen a handful of times. For the CDR3, the DNA is TGTGCCAGCAGCCCCGGAAGCACAGATACGCAGTATTTT. It yields the protein CASSPGSTDTQYF. The V gene is TRBV11-3, the J gene TRBJ2-3; no reliable D call. The CDR3 is 13 residues long. Trimming took 5 bases from V and 0 from J, leaving 6 bases between them. Germline CDR1 and CDR2: SGHNT and YENEEA.

V is TRBV7-9 and J is TRBJ2-7, with TRBD2 as a possible D gene (6 bases). The CDR3 totals 14 residues. Trimming left V 5 bases short and J 3 bases short, with 14 bases between. Per germline, CDR1 SEHNR and CDR2 FQNEAQ (reference sequence). This CDR3 is CASSPPWRGYEQYF. CDR3 sequence (DNA): TGTGCCAGCAGCCCCCCCTGGAGGGGCTACGAGCAGTACTTC.

The chain carries TRBV28 and TRBJ1-2; D not certain. The length of the CDR3 is 15 residues. In germline, CDR1 is MDHEN, CDR2 SYDVKM. The V end was cut by 7 bases, the J end by 2 bases, with 17 bases between. In nucleotides, the CDR3 is TGTGCCAGCACTACAGCCCCCGGGCTGAACTATGGCTACACCTTC. Its translation is CASTTAPGLNYGYTF.

This clone was detected only once. V is TRBV10-3 and J is TRBJ1-5, with unresolved D. Germline CDR1 and CDR2: ENHRY and SYGVKD. V was cut by 10 bases and J by 4 bases, with 11 bases left in between. The length of the CDR3 is 12 residues. This CDR3 is CATGDRNQPQHF. The CDR3, as DNA: TGTGCCACCGGGGATCGGAATCAGCCCCAGCATTTT.

The genes are TRBV29-1 and TRBJ2-1; D is undetermined. Germline V gene lookup returns CDR1 SQVTM and CDR2 ANQGSEA. This CDR3 is built from 13 residues. Trimming cost V 6 bases and J 1 base, with 10 bases left between them. CDR3 in DNA: TGCAGCGTCAGACGTGGATCCTACAATGAGCAGTTCTTC. Translating it yields CSVRRGSYNEQFF.

The chain has TRBV28 and TRBJ2-5; no firm D call. The CDR3 loop spans 13 amino acids. CDR1 and CDR2 from the germline V gene are MDHEN and SYDVKM. Between the trimmed V and J ends, which lost 2 bases and 4 bases, there was a span of 8 bases. The CDR3 spells CASSLGNTETQYF. The CDR3 DNA is TGTGCCAGCAGTTTAGGGAACACAGAGACCCAGTACTTC.

This clone was detected only once. The rearrangement links TRBV3-1 (or the pseudogene TRBV3-2) to TRBJ2-7, with D uncertain. This CDR3 is 12 amino acids long. CDR1 and CDR2 from the germline V gene are LGHDT and YNNKEL (reference sequence). V was trimmed by 4 bases and J by 7 bases, leaving 11 bases between them. CDR3 in amino acids: CASSPRLGEQYF. DNA for the CDR3: TGTGCCAGCAGCCCAAGACTGGGTGAGCAGTACTTC.

The J gene is TRBJ2-7, the V gene TRBV5-6; TRBD1 agrees at 8 bases. Looked up from germline, CDR1 is SGHDT and CDR2 is YYEEEE. This CDR3 has 15 residues. The V and J ends lost 6 bases and 0 bases, in that order; junction bases with no gene match: 8. The CDR3 loop is CASTGWTGYSYEQYF. In DNA form, the CDR3 reads TGTGCCAGCACAGGGTGGACAGGGTACTCCTACGAGCAGTACTTC.

V usage is TRBV23-1 and J usage is TRBJ2-3; D remains unclear. TRBV23-1 is sorted into the ORF group, with uncertain function. This CDR3 region has 8 residues. DNA of the CDR3: TGCGCTTACGATACGCAGTATTTT. This translates into CAYDTQYF.

The chain recombines TRBV6-5 with TRBJ1-1; D remains unclear. The ends were cut back, 5 bases at V and 1 base at J, with 8 bases in the middle. Germline V gene sequence: CDR1 MNHEY, CDR2 SVGAGI. The CDR3 runs 13 residues. The CDR3 DNA sequence: TGTGCCAGCAGTCTGTATCCGAACACTGAAGCTTTCTTT. It translates to CASSLYPNTEAFF.

The chain has TRBV3-1 (or the pseudogene TRBV3-2) and TRBJ2-1, with TRBD2 identical over 10 bases. Losses at the gene ends were 4 bases for V and 9 bases for J; bases not matched to a gene: 12. Germline values: CDR1 LGHDT, CDR2 YNNKEL (reference sequence). The CDR3 contains 16 residues. The CDR3 DNA sequence: TGTGCCAGCAGCCGAAGACCCGCTAGCGGGGGAGGTGAGCAGTTCTTC. Amino acids: CASSRRPASGGGEQFF.

The rearrangement uses TRBV19 and TRBJ1-4, with D tentatively TRBD1 (6 bases). V lost 6 bases and J lost 8, with 19 bases in between. The CDR3 runs 15 residues. Germline CDR1 reads LNHDA; CDR2 reads SQIVND (reference sequence). CDR3 in amino acids: CASSRGQSRGEKLFF. In DNA, the CDR3 is TGTGCCAGTAGCCGCGGACAGTCCCGAGGGGAAAAACTGTTTTTT.

The chain joins TRBV7-2 to TRBJ2-3; D remains unclear. V shed 2 bases and J shed 3 bases, with 15 bases lying between them. The V gene's germline CDR1 is SGHTA and CDR2 FQGNSA. The CDR3 covers 16 residues. The CDR3 reads CASSLRRVFETDTQYF. Written as DNA, the CDR3 is TGTGCCAGCAGCTTACGTCGGGTTTTTGAAACAGATACGCAGTATTTT.

The chain recombines TRBV7-3 with TRBJ2-6; D call uncertain. This CDR3 has 16 amino acids. Germline CDR1 reads SGHTA; CDR2 reads FQGTGA. V lost 5 bases and J 0 bases, leaving 11 bases between the germline ends. The CDR3 is CASSPVRRSGANVLTF. The CDR3 DNA follows: TGTGCCAGCAGCCCCGTTAGGCGCTCTGGGGCCAACGTCCTGACTTTC.

The genes are TRBV19 and TRBJ2-7; TRBD2 aligns across 7 bases. V trimming: 0 bases; J trimming: 1 base; junction bases outside the gene matches: 9. The CDR3 covers 17 residues. In germline, CDR1 is LNHDA, CDR2 SQIVND (reference sequence). CDR3 in amino acids: CASSIDRRGRGSYEQYF. CDR3 bases: TGTGCCAGTAGTATAGATCGGCGCGGGAGAGGGTCCTACGAGCAGTACTTC.

The chain uses TRBV6-5 and TRBJ1-2, with 8 bases that match TRBD1. CDR1 is MNHEY, CDR2 SVGAGI, per germline. V gave up 2 bases and J gave up 14 bases; unmatched junction bases: 16. The CDR3 is 15 amino acids. As DNA, the CDR3 is TGTGCCAGCAGTTACAGGGGGCAGGGGGCGCCCCCTAGGACCTTC. This gives the protein CASSYRGQGAPPRTF.

The chain employs TRBV7-2 and TRBJ2-7, with a weak D call TRBD2 (6 bases). The CDR3 is 15 residues long. Germline V gene sequence: CDR1 SGHTA, CDR2 FQGNSA. The V end lost 5 bases, the J end lost 3 bases, and 17 bases lay between the germline ends. The CDR3 DNA sequence: TGTGCCAGCAGCCCAAGCGGGCAGGGCGGCTACGAGCAGTACTTC. This sequence encodes CASSPSGQGGYEQYF.

V gene TRBV28 combines with J gene TRBJ2-7; TRBD1 matches 9 bases. V shed 5 bases, J shed 4 bases, and the junction held 6 bases outside the gene matches. The CDR3 totals 14 residues. Germline lookup yields CDR1 MDHEN and CDR2 SYDVKM. The CDR3 DNA reads TGTGCCAGCAGTAGATCCGGGACAGGGTACGAGCAGTACTTC. Its translation: CASSRSGTGYEQYF.

The V gene is TRBV5-4, the J gene TRBJ2-3; D remains ambiguous. Germline V lookup: CDR1 SGHNT, CDR2 YYREEE (reference sequence). The V end was cut by 0 bases, the J end by 3 bases, with 8 bases between. CDR3 length equals 14 residues. CDR3 amino acids: CASSLAKRTDTQYF. Written as DNA, the CDR3 is TGTGCCAGCAGCTTGGCCAAAAGGACAGATACGCAGTATTTT.

V gene TRBV7-8 combines with J gene TRBJ1-2, with 8 bases aligning to TRBD1. Germline V gene lookup returns CDR1 SGHVS and CDR2 FQNEAQ. The J segment lost 3 bases and the V segment lost 4 bases, leaving 4 bases of the junction unmatched. CDR3 length: 14 residues. This CDR3 is CASSSLQGDYGYTF. As DNA, the CDR3 is TGTGCCAGCAGCTCATTACAGGGGGACTATGGCTACACCTTC.

The CDR3 DNA follows: TGTGCCAGCTCACCACGGGGGGTGATCAATCAGCCCCAGCATTTT. It translates to CASSPRGVINQPQHF. The chain recombines TRBV18 with TRBJ1-5; D possibly corresponds to TRBD1 (5 bases). The V gene lost 1 base and the J gene lost 3 bases, with 10 bases spanning the gap. The germline CDR1 and CDR2 sequences are KGHSH and LQKENI. The length of the CDR3 is 15 residues.

The chain joins TRBV18 to TRBJ2-1; D is undetermined. CDR1 KGHSH and CDR2 LQKENI come from the germline V gene. Trimming removed 3 bases from V and 8 bases from J, with 11 bases in between. The CDR3 runs to 13 residues. This CDR3 is CASSPGLEDEQFF. CDR3 nucleotide sequence: TGTGCCAGCTCACCGGGCCTAGAAGATGAGCAGTTCTTC.

J is TRBJ1-4 and V is TRBV30, with 10 bases matching TRBD1. In germline, CDR1 is GTSNPN, CDR2 SVGIG (reference sequence). The ends lost 4 bases at V and 7 bases at J; junction bases unmatched: 12. The CDR3 contains 16 residues. As DNA, the CDR3 is TGTGCCTGGATGAGGGACAGGGGAATGAGGGGTGAAAAACTGTTTTTT. Translating it yields CAWMRDRGMRGEKLFF.